This entry concerns a single T cell receptor (beta chain). Its specificity is unknown. Germline CDR1 LNHDA, CDR2 SQIVND (reference sequence). V was shortened by 3 bases and J by 4 bases, with 5 bases between the two germline ends. The CDR3 runs 12 residues. This record belongs to a study of a mutant IDH1 vaccine in newly diagnosed glioma. Whole-study context: Pretreatment consisted of radiotherapy, temozolomide, or both, with most receiving both. Notes on the study in general: It was over 85% of patients that developed vaccine-induced immune responses.

Using immunoSEQ multiplex PCR, the repertoire was profiled, and TCRdb retains in-frame clones only, with some absent. The sample shows about 44,000 clones, 85% to 95% of them seen only once. The time point: week 23, last vaccination. One vaccine dose held 300 ug of mutant IDH1 20-mer peptide and came with topical imiquimod. The source of this sequence is a man aged 50 to 59 with glioma. V is TRBV19 and J is TRBJ2-3; D call uncertain. Sequencing used PBMCs, obtained from a glioma patient whose treatment included an IDH1 peptide vaccine. CDR3 amino acids: CASSMTSDTQYF. For the CDR3, the DNA is TGTGCCAGTAGTATGACGTCAGATACGCAGTATTTT.